This T cell receptor beta chain appears in the sequencing data of a study of T-cell reconstitution after alpha-beta-depleted transplantation in children. As it was prepared, the TCRbeta library received unique molecular identifiers. Each CDR3 protein gets one entry after TCRdb re-called the PCR reads with MiXCR. The repertoire has 250,000 to 300,000 distinct CDR3 sequences, 9.5% to 13% of them found once; the top ten carry 7% to 9.5%. Germline values: CDR1 SGHTA, CDR2 FQGNSA. Trimming removed 2 bases at V and 5 bases at J, with 12 bases between. The CDR3 runs 14 residues. Findings and limits, study-wide: The authors attributed T-cell counts and diversity one year after transplant mostly to newly produced T cells. After transplant, high TCRbeta diversity at day 60 in some patients arose from surviving recipient T cells and thymic progenitors. Roughly two months post-transplant, alpha-beta T cells reportedly originated from several hundred graft clones that had expanded.

This clonotype came up many times. The antigen is not known. V is TRBV7-2 and J is TRBJ2-5, with D possibly called TRBD1 or TRBD2 (6 bases each). The sample in question was PBMCs, obtained before TCRalphabeta/CD19-depleted stem cell transplant. This TCR was sampled from a boy in the first two years of life with acute myeloid leukemia, due to receive a stem cell transplant. The CDR3 loop reads CASSLMGGYETQYF. The CDR3 nucleotides read TGTGCCAGCAGCTTAATGGGGGGCTACGAGACCCAGTACTTC. Using reference TRBV7-2 and TRBJ2-5 for the parts outside the CDR3, the full variable domain is GAGVSQSPSNKVTEKGKDVELRCDPISGHTALYWYRQSLGQGLEFLIYFQGNSAPDKSGLPSDRFSAERTGGSVSTLTIQRTQQEDSAVYLCASSLMGGYETQYFGPGTRLLVL.